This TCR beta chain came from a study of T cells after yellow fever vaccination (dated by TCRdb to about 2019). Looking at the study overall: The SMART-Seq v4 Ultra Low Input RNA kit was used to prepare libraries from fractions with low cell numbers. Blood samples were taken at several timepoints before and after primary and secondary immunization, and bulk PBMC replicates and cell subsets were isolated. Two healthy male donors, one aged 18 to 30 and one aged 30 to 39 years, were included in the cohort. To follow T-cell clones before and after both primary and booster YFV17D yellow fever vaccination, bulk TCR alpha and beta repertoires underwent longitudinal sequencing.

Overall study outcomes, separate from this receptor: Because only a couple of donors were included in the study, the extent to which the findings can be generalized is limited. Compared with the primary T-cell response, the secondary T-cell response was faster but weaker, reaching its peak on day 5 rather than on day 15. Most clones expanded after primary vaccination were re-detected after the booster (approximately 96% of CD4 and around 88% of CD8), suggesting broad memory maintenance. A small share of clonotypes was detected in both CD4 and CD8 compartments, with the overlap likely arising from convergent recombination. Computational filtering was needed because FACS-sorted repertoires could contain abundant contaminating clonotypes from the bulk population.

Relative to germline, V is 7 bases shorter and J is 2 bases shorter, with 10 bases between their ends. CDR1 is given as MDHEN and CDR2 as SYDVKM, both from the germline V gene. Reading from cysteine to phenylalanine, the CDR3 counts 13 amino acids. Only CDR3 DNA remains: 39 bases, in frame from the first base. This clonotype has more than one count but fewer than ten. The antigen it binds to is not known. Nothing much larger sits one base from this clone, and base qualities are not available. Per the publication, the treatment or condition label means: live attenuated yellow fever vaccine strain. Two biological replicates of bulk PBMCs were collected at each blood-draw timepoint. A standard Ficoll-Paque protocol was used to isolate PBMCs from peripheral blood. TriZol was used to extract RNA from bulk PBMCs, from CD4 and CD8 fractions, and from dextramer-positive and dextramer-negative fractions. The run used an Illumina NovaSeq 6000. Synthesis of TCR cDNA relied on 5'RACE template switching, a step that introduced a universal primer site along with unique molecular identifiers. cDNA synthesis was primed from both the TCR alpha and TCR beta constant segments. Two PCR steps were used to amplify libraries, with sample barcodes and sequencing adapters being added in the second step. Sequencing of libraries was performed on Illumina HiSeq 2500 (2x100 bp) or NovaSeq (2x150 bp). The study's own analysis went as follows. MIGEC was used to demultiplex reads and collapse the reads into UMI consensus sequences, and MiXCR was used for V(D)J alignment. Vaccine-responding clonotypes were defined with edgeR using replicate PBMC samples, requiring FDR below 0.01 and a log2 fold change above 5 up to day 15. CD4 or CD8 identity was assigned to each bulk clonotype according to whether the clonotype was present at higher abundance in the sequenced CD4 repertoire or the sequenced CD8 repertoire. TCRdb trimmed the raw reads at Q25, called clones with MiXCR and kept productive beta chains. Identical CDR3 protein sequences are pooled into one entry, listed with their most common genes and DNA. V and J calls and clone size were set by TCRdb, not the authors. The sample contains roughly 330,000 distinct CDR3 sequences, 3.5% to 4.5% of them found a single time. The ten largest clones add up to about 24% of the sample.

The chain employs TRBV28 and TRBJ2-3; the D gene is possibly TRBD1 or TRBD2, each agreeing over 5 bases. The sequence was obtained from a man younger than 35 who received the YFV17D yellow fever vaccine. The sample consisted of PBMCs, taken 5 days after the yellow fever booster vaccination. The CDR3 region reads CASTLGVTDTQYF. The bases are TGTGCCAGCACCTTGGGGGTCACAGATACGCAGTATTTT.